The clone carrying this T cell receptor (beta chain) turned up a few times. It was with a sample-barcoded 5' primer and a J-beta primer mix that a second PCR of roughly 6 to 12 cycles was run. MiXCR, run by TCRdb on the 5' RACE reads, gives a single entry per CDR3 protein. Of under 950,000 distinct CDR3 sequences in the sample, approximately 21% are singletons; the top ten hold around 21%. Per germline, CDR1 SGHKS and CDR2 YYEKEE (reference sequence). The CDR3 runs 15 residues. Trimming took 2 bases from V and 6 from J, leaving 15 bases between them. This specimen belongs to a study of blood T cells in healthy people across ages.

The V call is TRBV5-5, the J call TRBJ2-4; the D gene could be TRBD1 or TRBD2 (5 bases each). This receptor was identified in a man in his sixties or seventies in good health. The source material was blood. For the CDR3, the DNA is TGTGCCAGCAGCTTATCGTCCGGGGCGGGAAACATTCAGTACTTC. It is translated as CASSLSSGAGNIQYF.